This TCR beta chain was retrieved from a study of blood T cell repertoires in COVID-19. Study details: Sites across the United States, Italy and Spain contributed samples from acute and convalescent COVID-19.

This CDR3 is 17 amino acids long. Trimming stripped 1 base from V and 0 bases from J, with 13 bases between. Germline assignment: CDR1 LNHNV and CDR2 YYDKDF (reference sequence). Original handling: Amplification of reference gene primers provided the estimated nucleated cell counts. Data came from immunoSEQ multiplex PCR; TCRdb stores just in-frame clones and leaves some out. V and J calls and clone size are as listed in that table; D and trimming were resolved from the DNA. Of 200,000 to 250,000 clones in the sample, about four fifths are singletons; the top ten hold approximately 8.1%. The sequence was obtained from a woman aged 45-59 years with active or convalescent COVID-19. Sequenced sample: peripheral blood. This chain joins TRBV15 and TRBJ1-3; D not certain. CDR3 DNA: TGTGCCACCAGCAGAGTCAGGCAGGCGTTCTCTGGAAACACCATATATTTT. Translation gives CATSRVRQAFSGNTIYF.